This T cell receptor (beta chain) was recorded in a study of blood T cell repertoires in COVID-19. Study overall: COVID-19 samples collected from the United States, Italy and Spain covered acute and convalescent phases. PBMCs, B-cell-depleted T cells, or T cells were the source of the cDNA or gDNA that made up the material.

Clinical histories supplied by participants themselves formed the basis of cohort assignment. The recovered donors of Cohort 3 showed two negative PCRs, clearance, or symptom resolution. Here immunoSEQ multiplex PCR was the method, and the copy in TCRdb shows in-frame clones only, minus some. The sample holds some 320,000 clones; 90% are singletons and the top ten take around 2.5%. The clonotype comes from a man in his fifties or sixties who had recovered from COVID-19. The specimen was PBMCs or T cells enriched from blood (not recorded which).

DNA of the CDR3: TGTGCCAGCAGCCGAAGCGGGAGATCCGAGCAGTACTTC. This translates into CASSRSGRSEQYF. The rearrangement uses TRBV4-2 and TRBJ2-7; 8 nucleotides agree with TRBD2. The CDR3 is 13 amino acids. V was pared by 4 bases and J by 6 bases, with 5 bases of the junction left unmatched. CDR1 is LGHNA, CDR2 YNFKEQ, per germline.